This TCR beta chain came from a study of blood T cell repertoires in COVID-19. Study as a whole: There were acute and convalescent COVID-19 samples, and they came from the United States, Italy and Spain.

Per the study methods: Amplification with reference gene primers provided the estimates of nucleated cell counts. The method was immunoSEQ multiplex PCR; TCRdb's version includes in-frame clones alone and lacks a portion of them. V and J calls and clone size are as listed in that table; D and trimming were resolved from the DNA. The sample has some 180,000 clones; around 83% are singletons. With 1 base removed from V and 2 bases from J, the gap between germline ends came to 6 bases. Germline V gene data show CDR1 as SGHTA and CDR2 as FQGNSA. This CDR3 comprises 14 residues. This TCR was sampled from a woman between 70 and 85 years old who had recovered from COVID-19. Sequences were obtained from peripheral blood. V and J are TRBV7-2 and TRBJ1-5; D gene ambiguous. CDR3 region: CASSLDSRNQPQHF. DNA of the CDR3: TGTGCCAGCAGCTTAGACAGCCGCAATCAGCCCCAGCATTTT. Complete variable domain (other parts from reference TRBV7-2 and TRBJ1-5): GAGVSQSPSNKVTEKGKDVELRCDPISGHTALYWYRQSLGQGLEFLIYFQGNSAPDKSGLPSDRFSAERTGGSVSTLTIQRTQQEDSAVYLCASSLDSRNQPQHFGDGTRLSIL.